This TCR beta chain was sequenced for a study of beta chain features in type 1 diabetes. Each sorted fraction was over 95% pure. The whole isolated RNA underwent reverse transcription, so sequencing captured expressed TCRB transcripts. Assay: immunoSEQ multiplex PCR; the TCRdb copy retains only in-frame clones and omits some. This sample has 330,000 or so clones, with around 15% found just once. Concerning this clone itself: The junction does not match germline at one end; this may be a read error.

The receptor was isolated from a man aged 25 to 45 in good health. The specimen sequenced was central memory CD4+ T cells from blood.

The CDR3 is CASSQEAYNEQFF. The DNA of the CDR3 is TGTGCCAGCAGCCAGGAGGCGTACAATGAGCAGTTCTTC. V usage is TRBV4-1 and J usage is TRBJ2-1; TRBD2 might be the D (5 bases). The CDR3 totals 13 residues. Per germline, CDR1 MGHRA and CDR2 YSYEKL.